Detailed here is one TCR beta chain. Per the germline V gene, CDR1 is SGHTA and CDR2 is FQGNSA. The CDR3 is made up of 16 amino acids. The V segment lost 2 bases and the J segment 2 bases; nucleotides outside the gene matches: 3. Using immunoSEQ multiplex PCR, the repertoire was profiled, and TCRdb retains in-frame clones only, with some absent. The sample includes about 120,000 clones, approximately 87% of them seen just once. The sample belongs to a study of T cell responses to AZD1222 COVID-19 vaccine. The V gene is TRBV7-2, the J gene TRBJ2-2; 9 bases map to TRBD2. This sample comprised peripheral blood, obtained on day 0 of AZD1222 vaccination. The TCR originated in an adult in good health. DNA for the CDR3: TGTGCCAGCAGCTTATGGCGGGGGGGCAACACCGGGGAGCTGTTTTTT. Protein product: CASSLWRGGNTGELFF.